The T cell receptor (beta chain) described here comes from a study of neoadjuvant nivolumab and ipilimumab in lung cancer (dated by TCRdb to 2019 to 2021). Regarding the study in general: Nivolumab was administered intravenously at 3 mg/kg on days 1, 15 and 29, and in the combination arm ipilimumab 1 mg/kg was added on day 1 only. For each study arm, the primary endpoint of the trial was the rate of major pathologic response (MPR) in the intention-to-treat population. The trial treated about 45 patients with operable NSCLC: some 23 were randomized to nivolumab monotherapy and some 21 to nivolumab plus ipilimumab. The study compared TCR repertoires in pretherapy (baseline) peripheral blood with TCR repertoires in tumors resected at surgery following neoadjuvant immune checkpoint blockade. Seven patients had matched pretherapy and resected tumor pairs analyzed, with four treated with nivolumab and three with nivolumab plus ipilimumab. Here is what the overall study found, with its caveats: Pretherapy blood TCR richness correlated positively with richness in tumors resected after neoadjuvant therapy (Spearman R of about 0.82). TCR sequencing was performed in a small number of samples. Greater TCR richness and clonality were observed in resected tumors than in tumor-adjacent uninvolved lung, and increases were observed in more dual-therapy-treated tumors. There was no significant correlation between TCR clonality and pathologic tumor regression, and just a single major-pathologic-response sample was available for the clonality-regression analysis. From pretherapy to surgery, tumor T-cell richness and clonality went up in three of three dual-therapy tumors, versus only two of four nivolumab-treated tumors.

The time point label for this specimen denotes: at surgical resection after neoadjuvant nivolumab +/- ipilimumab. The samples were obtained from NEOSTAR, a phase 2 randomized trial that tested neoadjuvant nivolumab or nivolumab plus ipilimumab, followed by surgery, in operable NSCLC. Library preparation employed the immunoSEQ multiplex PCR assay. On the authors' methods: Repertoires were summarized by richness and clonality, and significantly expanded and contracted clones were identified between pre- and post-therapy samples. Entries here come from immuneACCESS through TCRdb and include only in-frame sequences with V and J called. Some clones fail to appear in such tables; in the studies checked, an unresolved V gene covers under half of the shortfall, and the cause of the remainder is unknown. That table furnishes V, J and clone size, whereas the DNA furnished D and trimming. This sample is represented by a few thousand clones; 91% of them were singletons. The ten largest clonotypes hold around 3.1% of the sample.

A note on this clone: The antigen it binds to is not known. Nothing much larger sits one base from this clone, and base qualities are not available.

The CDR3, from cysteine to phenylalanine, totals 14 residues. Only the CDR3 region is kept as DNA, spanning 42 bases read in frame from base 1. Per the germline V gene, SGDLS is the CDR1 and YYNGEE is the CDR2. Relative to germline, V is missing 3 bases and J is missing 3 bases, with 5 bases of the junction outside any gene match. Sequenced material: blood, taken after neoadjuvant nivolumab, alone or with ipilimumab, at or shortly before surgery. The sequence was collected from an adult with non-small cell lung cancer. Some clones in this sample may be carry-over from other donors' samples. The chain is encoded by TRBV9 joined to TRBJ2-7; the central 8 bases match TRBD1. CDR3 loop: CASSADRGGYEQYF. The DNA is TGTGCCAGCAGCGCCGACAGGGGCGGCTACGAGCAGTACTTC.